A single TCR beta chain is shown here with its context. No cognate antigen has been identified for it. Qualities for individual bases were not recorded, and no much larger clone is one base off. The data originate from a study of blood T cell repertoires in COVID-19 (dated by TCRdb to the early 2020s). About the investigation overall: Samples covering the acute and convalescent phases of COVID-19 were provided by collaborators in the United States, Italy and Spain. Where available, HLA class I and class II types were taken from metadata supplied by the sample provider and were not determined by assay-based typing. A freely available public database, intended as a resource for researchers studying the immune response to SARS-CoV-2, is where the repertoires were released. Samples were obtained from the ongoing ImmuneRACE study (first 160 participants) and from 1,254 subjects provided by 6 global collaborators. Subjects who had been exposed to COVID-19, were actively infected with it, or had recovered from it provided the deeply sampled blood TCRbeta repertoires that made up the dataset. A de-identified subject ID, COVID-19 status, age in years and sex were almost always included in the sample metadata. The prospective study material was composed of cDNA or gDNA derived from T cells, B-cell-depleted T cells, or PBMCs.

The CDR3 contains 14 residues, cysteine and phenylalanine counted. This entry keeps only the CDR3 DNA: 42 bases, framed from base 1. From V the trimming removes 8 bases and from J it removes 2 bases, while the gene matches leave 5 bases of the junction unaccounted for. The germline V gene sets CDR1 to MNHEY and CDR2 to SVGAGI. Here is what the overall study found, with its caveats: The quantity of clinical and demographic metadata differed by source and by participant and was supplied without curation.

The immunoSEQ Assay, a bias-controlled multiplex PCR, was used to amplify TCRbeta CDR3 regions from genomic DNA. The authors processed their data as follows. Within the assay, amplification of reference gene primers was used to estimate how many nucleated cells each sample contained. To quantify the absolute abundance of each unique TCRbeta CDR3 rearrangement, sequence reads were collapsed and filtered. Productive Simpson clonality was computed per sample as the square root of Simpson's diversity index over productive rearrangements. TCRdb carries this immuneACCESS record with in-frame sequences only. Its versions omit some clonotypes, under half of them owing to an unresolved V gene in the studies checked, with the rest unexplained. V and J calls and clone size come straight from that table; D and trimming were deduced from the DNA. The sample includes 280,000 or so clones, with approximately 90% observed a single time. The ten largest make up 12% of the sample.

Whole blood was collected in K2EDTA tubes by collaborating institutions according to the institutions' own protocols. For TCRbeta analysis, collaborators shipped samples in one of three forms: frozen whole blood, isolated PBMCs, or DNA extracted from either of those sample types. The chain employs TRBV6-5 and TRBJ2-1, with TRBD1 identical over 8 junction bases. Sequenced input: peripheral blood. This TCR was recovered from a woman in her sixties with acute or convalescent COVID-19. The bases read TGTGCCAGCCGGACAGGGACGACCTACAATGAGCAGTTCTTC. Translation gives CASRTGTTYNEQFF.